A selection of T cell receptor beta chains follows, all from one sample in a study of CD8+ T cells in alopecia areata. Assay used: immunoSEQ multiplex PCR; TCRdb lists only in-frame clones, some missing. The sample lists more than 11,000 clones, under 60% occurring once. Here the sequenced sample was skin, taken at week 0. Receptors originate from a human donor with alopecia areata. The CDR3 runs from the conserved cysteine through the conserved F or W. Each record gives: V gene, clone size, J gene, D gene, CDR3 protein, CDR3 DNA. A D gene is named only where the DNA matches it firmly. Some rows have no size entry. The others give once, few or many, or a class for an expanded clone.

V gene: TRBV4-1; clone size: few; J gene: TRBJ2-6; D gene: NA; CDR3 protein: CASSQEEPGVLSGANVLTF; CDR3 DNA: TGCGCCAGCAGCCAAGAGGAACCCGGGGTCCTCTCTGGGGCCAACGTCCTGACTTTC
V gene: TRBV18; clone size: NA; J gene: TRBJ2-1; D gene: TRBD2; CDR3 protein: CASSRPGLEFEQFF; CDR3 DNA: TGTGCCAGCTCACGGCCGGGACTAGAATTTGAGCAGTTCTTC
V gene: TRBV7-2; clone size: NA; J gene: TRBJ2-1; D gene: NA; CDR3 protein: CASSTTRSQGGYNEQFF; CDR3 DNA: TGTGCCAGCAGCACCACCCGCTCACAGGGAGGCTACAATGAGCAGTTCTTC
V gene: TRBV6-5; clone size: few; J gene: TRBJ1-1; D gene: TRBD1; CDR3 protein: CASSYSRTGASFGAFF; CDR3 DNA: TGTGCCAGCAGTTACTCACGGACAGGGGCTAGTTTTGGTGCTTTCTTT
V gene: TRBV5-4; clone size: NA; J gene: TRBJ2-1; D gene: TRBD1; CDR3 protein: CASSLDRVNEQFF; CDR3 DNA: TGTGCCAGCAGCTTAGACAGGGTCAATGAGCAGTTCTTC
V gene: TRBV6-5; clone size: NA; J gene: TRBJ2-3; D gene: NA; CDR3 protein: CASTTTDTQYF; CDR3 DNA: TGTGCCTCCACGACCACAGATACGCAGTATTTT
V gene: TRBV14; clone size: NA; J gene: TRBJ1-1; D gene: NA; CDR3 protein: CASSQVRGITEAFF; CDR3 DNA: TGTGCCAGCAGCCAAGTTAGAGGGATCACTGAAGCTTTCTTT
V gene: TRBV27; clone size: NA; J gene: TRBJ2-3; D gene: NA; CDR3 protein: CASSLSPLGDTQYF; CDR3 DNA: TGTGCCAGCAGTTTATCCCCCTTGGGAGATACGCAGTATTTT
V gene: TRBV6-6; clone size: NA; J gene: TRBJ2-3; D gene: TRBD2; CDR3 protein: CASSSPSGLQDTQYF; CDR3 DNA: TGTGCCAGCAGTTCCCCTAGCGGGTTACAAGATACGCAGTATTTT
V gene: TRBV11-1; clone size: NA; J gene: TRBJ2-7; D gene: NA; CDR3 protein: CASSPSLAGDHEQYF; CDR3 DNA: TGTGCCAGCAGCCCAAGTCTGGCAGGGGACCACGAGCAGTACTTC